Shown below are 3 T cell receptor beta chains from a single sample sequenced in a study of cytomegalovirus exposure and HLA in healthy donors. A multiplex PCR was run with 60 Vbeta primers and 13 Jbeta primers. Clones were read by immunoSEQ multiplex PCR, and TCRdb kept only the in-frame ones, dropping some. The sample has about 140,000 clones, roughly 77% seen once; the top ten hold over 3%. The specimen was PBMCs. These receptors originate from a female donor in good health and CMV-seronegative.

The genes are TRBV27 and TRBJ2-7; D gene unclear. V lost 6 bases and J lost 9, with 12 bases in between. The CDR3 loop spans 11 amino acids. Germline assignment: CDR1 MNHEY and CDR2 SMNVEV (reference sequence). CDR3: CASSTRSRQYF. DNA for the CDR3: TGTGCCAGCAGCACCCGGAGCCGGCAGTACTTC.

V usage is TRBV30 and J usage is TRBJ1-1; D not certain. CDR3 length: 12 amino acids. The germline V gene has CDR1 GTSNPN and CDR2 SVGIG (reference sequence). The V and J ends lost 6 bases and 6 bases respectively, with 14 bases between them. The CDR3 loop reads CACTLEPAEAFF. CDR3 bases: TGTGCCTGTACGCTTGAGCCTGCTGAAGCTTTCTTT. The full variable domain, with the rest looked up from reference TRBV30 and TRBJ1-1, is SQTIHQWPATLVQPVGSPLSLECTVEGTSNPNLYWYRQAAGRGLQLLFYSVGIGQISSEVPQNLSASRPQDRQFILSSKKLLLSDSGFYLCACTLEPAEAFFGQGTRLTVV.

On this clone itself: A junction boundary mismatches the germline segment, possibly from a read error. The chain is built from TRBV28 and TRBJ1-1; possible D gene TRBD1, 5 bases. The germline gives CDR1 MDHEN, CDR2 SYDVKM. The CDR3 totals 13 residues. CDR3 protein: CASSLDNPLIGCF. The CDR3 bases are TGTGCCAGCAGTTTGGACAATCCGCTAATTGGATGCTTT. The full variable domain, completed using reference TRBV28 and TRBJ1-1, is DVKVTQSSRYLVKRTGEKVFLECVQDMDHENMFWYRQDPGLGLRLIYFSYDVKMKEKGDIPEGYSVSREKKERFSLILESASTNQTSMYLCASSLDNPLIGCFGQGTRLTVV.